One sample yielded the 15 T cell receptor beta chains listed below, sequenced in a study of T cells in Graves' hyperthyroidism and ophthalmopathy. RNA transcripts provided the source from which TCR beta CDR3 regions were amplified. HTBI primers were employed in a first-round RT-PCR of the TCR CDR3. TCRdb re-called the multiplex PCR reads with MiXCR, one entry per CDR3 protein. There are about 350,000 distinct CDR3 sequences in the sample; roughly 20% occur only once, and around 16% lies in the top ten. The sample was blood. All receptors come from a woman in her 40s with Graves' ophthalmopathy.

This clonotype was found many times. The chain is built from TRBV19 and TRBJ1-1; 7 bases align to TRBD1. The CDR3 is 15 amino acids. With 5 bases clipped from V and 1 base from J, the junction kept 7 bases outside the gene matches. Germline V gene data show CDR1 as LNHDA and CDR2 as SQIVND (reference sequence). CDR3 DNA: TGTGCCAGTAGTTTATCCCGGACAGGGAACACTGAAGCTTTCTTT. It translates to CASSLSRTGNTEAFF.

In its sample, this clonotype was seen many times. The V and J genes are TRBV12-3 or TRBV12-4 and TRBJ2-7, with D perhaps TRBD2 (6 bases). This CDR3 contains 14 residues. V lost 5 bases and J lost 6, with 17 bases in between. In DNA form, the CDR3 reads TGTGCCAGCAGTCCTCCGGGACTGCCGAGCGAGCAGTACTTC. It translates to CASSPPGLPSEQYF.

The sample holds many counts of this clonotype. The genes are TRBV20-1 and TRBJ2-2, with 7 nucleotides matching TRBD2. The junction had 11 bases not matched to a gene; V was cut back by 1 base and J by 9 bases. The CDR3 spans 15 residues. Germline values: CDR1 DFQATT, CDR2 SNEGSKA (reference sequence). The DNA of the CDR3 is TGCAGTGCTAGAGTTGCGGGAGAGGACGCCAGGGAGCTGTTTTTT. As protein: CSARVAGEDARELFF.

About this clonotype itself: The junction shows a germline mismatch at one end, possibly a read error. The gene calls are TRBV7-8 and TRBJ2-7; D ambiguous. Germline V gene data show CDR1 as SGHVS and CDR2 as FQNEAQ. The length of the CDR3 is 15 residues. CDR3 region: CTSSLEGTPPLEQYF. CDR3 nucleotide sequence: TGTACCAGCAGCTTAGAAGGAACGCCCCCCCTCGAGCAGTACTTC. The full variable domain, in which reference TRBV7-8 and TRBJ2-7 provide the parts outside the CDR3, is GAGVSQSPRYKVAKRGQDVALRCDPISGHVSLFWYQQALGQGPEFLTYFQNEAQLDKSGLPSDRFFAERPEGSVSTLKIQRTQQEDSAVYLCTSSLEGTPPLEQYFGPGTRLTVT.

This clonotype was seen ten or more times. J is TRBJ1-2 and V is TRBV9; D is ambiguous. Germline lookup yields CDR1 SGDLS and CDR2 YYNGEE. This CDR3 has 14 residues. Trimming took off 6 bases at V and 0 bases at J, with 12 bases between the two ends. The CDR3 spells CASNPGHANYGYTF. The CDR3, as DNA: TGTGCCAGCAATCCAGGCCATGCTAACTATGGCTACACCTTC.

The table lists this clonotype with many counts. J is TRBJ1-6 and V is TRBV27, with D hard to call. V was pared by 2 bases and J by 7 bases, with 3 bases between. The CDR3 has 12 residues. Germline V lookup: CDR1 MNHEY, CDR2 SMNVEV (reference sequence). The CDR3 region is CASSLNNSPLHF. The CDR3 DNA is TGTGCCAGCAGTTTAAACAATTCACCCCTCCACTTT.

This clonotype appeared many times. This chain connects TRBV7-9 to TRBJ1-1, with 7 bases identical to TRBD1. V lost 8 bases, J lost 3 bases, and 9 bases stayed unmatched. Germline V lookup: CDR1 SEHNR, CDR2 FQNEAQ (reference sequence). CDR3 size: 14 residues. The CDR3 DNA is TGTGCCAGCGGGAGGGGGCGCGGGGACACTGAAGCTTTCTTT. Residues: CASGRGRGDTEAFF. Full variable domain (missing parts from reference TRBV7-9 and TRBJ1-1): DTGVSQNPRHKITKRGQNVTFRCDPISEHNRLYWYRQTLGQGPEFLTYFQNEAQLEKSRLLSDRFSAERPKGSFSTLEIQRTEQGDSAMYLCASGRGRGDTEAFFGQGTRLTVV.

This clonotype was seen many times. J is TRBJ2-7 and V is TRBV30; 12 positions agree with TRBD2. The CDR3 is 14 residues long. V shed 4 bases and J 7 bases; nucleotides not matched to a gene: 8. CDR1 and CDR2 (germline): GTSNPN, SVGIG (reference sequence). The CDR3 protein is CAWTGLAGLGEQYF. In nucleotides, the CDR3 is TGTGCCTGGACAGGACTAGCGGGATTGGGGGAGCAGTACTTC.

The sample holds many counts of this clonotype. The chain uses TRBV20-1 and TRBJ2-7; TRBD1 agrees at 10 bases. The germline V gene encodes CDR1 DFQATT and CDR2 SNEGSKA (reference sequence). The CDR3 runs to 15 residues. V trimming: 5 bases; J trimming: 1 base; junction bases outside the gene matches: 8. For the CDR3, the DNA is TGCAGTGCTCAGCGCCGGGACAGGGGTTCCTACGAGCAGTACTTC. Translating gives CSAQRRDRGSYEQYF.

This clonotype was recorded many times. The V and J genes are TRBV2 and TRBJ1-2; D remains unclear. Looked up from germline, CDR1 is SNHLY and CDR2 is FYNNEI. Trimming cost V 3 bases and J 3 bases, with 11 bases left between them. CDR3 length equals 14 residues. CDR3 sequence: CASSEGGSHYGYTF. CDR3 bases: TGTGCCAGCAGTGAGGGTGGCAGCCACTATGGCTACACCTTC.

This clonotype appeared many times. The chain couples TRBV29-1 to TRBJ2-5, with D perhaps assigned TRBD1 or TRBD2 (5 bases each). The ends were cut back, 3 bases at V and 5 bases at J, with 19 bases in the middle. This CDR3 is built from 15 residues. Germline CDR1 reads SQVTM; CDR2 reads ANQGSEA. CDR3 loop: CSVDGRGAPWETQYF. CDR3 coding DNA: TGCAGCGTTGACGGACGGGGCGCCCCCTGGGAGACCCAGTACTTC.

This clonotype was counted ten times or more. The gene calls are TRBV19 and TRBJ1-2, with TRBD1 matching over 7 bases. Germline CDR1 LNHDA, CDR2 SQIVND (reference sequence). V trimming: 6 bases; J trimming: 8 bases; junction bases outside the gene matches: 12. The CDR3 has 14 residues. The CDR3: CASSQNRGLEGYTF. The CDR3 DNA sequence: TGTGCCAGTAGCCAGAACAGGGGCCTAGAGGGCTACACCTTC.

This clonotype was counted at least ten times. The chain is built from TRBV12-5 and TRBJ1-1; 7 bases align to TRBD1. Germline assignment: CDR1 LGHNT and CDR2 FRNRAP. V lost 9 bases, J lost 5 bases, and 9 bases stayed unmatched. The CDR3 consists of 13 residues. This CDR3 is CASSTQQGTEAFF. In DNA form, the CDR3 reads TGTGCTAGCTCTACACAACAGGGGACTGAAGCTTTCTTT.

The sample holds many counts of this clonotype. The rearrangement uses TRBV12-3 or TRBV12-4 and TRBJ1-3; 8 positions match TRBD1. The CDR3 is made up of 16 amino acids. V dropped 2 bases and J dropped 2; count of bases not matched to a gene: 5. Here the CDR3 reads CASSLWQGAAGNTIYF. The CDR3, as DNA: TGTGCCAGCAGTTTATGGCAGGGGGCCGCTGGAAACACCATATATTTT.

This clonotype was seen at least ten times. In DNA, the CDR3 is TGTGCCAGCACTCCACTCGGGGAGGATGGCTACACCTTC. This gives the protein CASTPLGEDGYTF. The V gene is TRBV12-3 or TRBV12-4, the J gene TRBJ1-2; D uncertain. V lost 7 bases, J lost 6 bases, and 15 bases lay in between. CDR3 length equals 13 residues.